This T cell receptor beta chain emerged from a study of cytomegalovirus exposure and HLA in healthy donors. Background on the study: Within an early data release were approximately 85 million unique TCRs drawn from HLA-typed donors.

Regarding this clone: Its antigen is not known.

The PCR had 60 Vbeta and 13 Jbeta primers. Method: immunoSEQ multiplex PCR; TCRdb's copy keeps in-frame clones and lacks some. Among some 160,000 clones listed, roughly three quarters were seen once. General observations from the study: CMV serostatus stood as the only immune exposure information on hand. There were a few CMV-associated chains whose specificity for CMV antigens was confirmed in vitro.

The germline CDR1 and CDR2 sequences are WSHSY and SAAADI. The CDR3 is 15 residues long. The V segment lost 4 bases and the J segment 6 bases; nucleotides outside the gene matches: 5. Sequencing was carried out using PBMCs. This chain connects TRBV10-2 to TRBJ1-5; the match to TRBD1 covers 11 bases. The clonotype originates from a middle-aged woman in good health and CMV-seropositive. The CDR3 is CASSGTGGAGQPQHF. Written as DNA, the CDR3 is TGCGCCAGCAGTGGGACAGGGGGCGCGGGTCAGCCCCAGCATTTT.